What follows describes a single T cell receptor (beta chain). Its antigen is still unknown. Base qualities are not recorded, but no much larger clone differs from it by a single base. The trim is 5 bases for V and 4 bases for J, with a gap of 8 bases between the germline ends. The CDR1 and CDR2 encoded by the germline V gene are SNHLY and FYNNEI. Reading from cysteine to phenylalanine, the CDR3 counts 13 amino acids. The DNA shown is the 39-base CDR3, in frame from base 1. The healthy controls were around 35 blood donors, and the buffy coats of these donors were supplied by the Finnish Red Cross blood service. All TCR-sequenced material derived from peripheral blood: patient blood samples and healthy donor buffy coats. Ficoll-Hypaque gradient centrifugation was used to isolate peripheral blood mononuclear cells. CD4+ cells were purified magnetically from the buffy coats of healthy controls. Genomic DNA was extracted with the Gentra Puregene Cell and Tissue kit and quantified on a Qubit 2.0 fluorometer.

This sample is part of a study of STAT5B mutations in CD4+ large granular lymphocyte leukemia (dated by TCRdb to the early 2020s). About the full investigation: Among the healthy controls, the CDR3 'QG' motif was associated with a particular HLA allele. The TCRbeta repertoires of CD4+ T-cell large granular lymphocyte leukemia patients were compared with the TCRbeta repertoires of healthy blood donors. Flow cytometry on FACSCanto II or FACSVerse showed that the purified fractions were more than 95% pure among lymphocytes.

The paper as a whole reports these results and caveats: Enrichment of TRBV06-family usage was observed among the top patient clones (8/27) relative to healthy controls (2/35). Main leukemic clonotypes were private to each patient, although 20% to 25% of the main leukemic clonotypes were found at low frequency in the non-leukemic repertoires of other patients. Data were not HLA-matched; higher clonality in CD4+ versus CD8+ T-LGLL could reflect the relatively small sample size. Greater clonality appeared to be present in CD4-sorted patient repertoires than in healthy CD4+ repertoires, and the difference was retained after the putative leukemic clones were removed.

TCRbeta rearrangements were sequenced from genomic DNA using the immunoSEQ assay at survey resolution. Under the source paper's analysis protocol: In the TCR sequencing data, the smallest productive clonotype frequency that could be detected was 2.59 x 10-5. Only productive TCRbeta rearrangements, defined as complete and in-frame sequences, were included in the analyses. Clonality for each sample was calculated as Simpson clonality in the immunoSEQ Analyzer version 3.0. Clones were grouped by frequency into very rare, small, medium, large (1-20%) or hyperexpanded (>20%) categories. Generation probabilities were estimated with OLGA 1.2.3, V-gene circos plots were generated with VDJtools, specificities were searched for in VDJdb, and CDR3 motifs were identified with GLIPH. Drawn from immuneACCESS, this table holds only the in-frame rearrangements with V and J called that TCRdb kept. Clones are partly lost; checked studies trace under half to an unresolved V gene and leave the rest unexplained. V and J calls plus clone size are reproduced from that table; the DNA served to infer D and trimming. Present in this sample are 20,000 to 25,000 clones, 75% of which were seen just once. Of the sample, 4% to 5% falls within the top ten clones.

The sequenced sample was CD4+ T cells from blood buffy coats. The sequence came from a human donor in good health. This sequence uses TRBV2 and TRBJ2-2; tentative D gene TRBD2, with 6 bases matching. The CDR3 corresponds to CASSREVTGELFF. The DNA reads TGTGCCAGCAGTAGGGAGGTCACCGGGGAGCTGTTTTTT.